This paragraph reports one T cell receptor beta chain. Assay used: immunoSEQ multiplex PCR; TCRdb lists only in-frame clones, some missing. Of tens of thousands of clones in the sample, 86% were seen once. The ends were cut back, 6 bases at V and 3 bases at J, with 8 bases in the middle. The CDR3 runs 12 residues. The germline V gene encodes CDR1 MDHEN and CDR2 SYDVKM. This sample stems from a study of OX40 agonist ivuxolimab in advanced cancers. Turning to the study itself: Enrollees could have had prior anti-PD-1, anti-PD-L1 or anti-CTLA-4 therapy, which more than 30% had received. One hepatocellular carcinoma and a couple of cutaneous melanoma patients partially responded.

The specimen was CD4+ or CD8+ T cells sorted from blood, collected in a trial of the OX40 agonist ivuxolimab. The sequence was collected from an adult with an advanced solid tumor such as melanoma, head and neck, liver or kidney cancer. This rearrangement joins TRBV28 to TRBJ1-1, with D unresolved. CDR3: CASRRFDTEAFF. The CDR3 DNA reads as TGTGCCAGCAGACGCTTTGACACTGAAGCTTTCTTT.